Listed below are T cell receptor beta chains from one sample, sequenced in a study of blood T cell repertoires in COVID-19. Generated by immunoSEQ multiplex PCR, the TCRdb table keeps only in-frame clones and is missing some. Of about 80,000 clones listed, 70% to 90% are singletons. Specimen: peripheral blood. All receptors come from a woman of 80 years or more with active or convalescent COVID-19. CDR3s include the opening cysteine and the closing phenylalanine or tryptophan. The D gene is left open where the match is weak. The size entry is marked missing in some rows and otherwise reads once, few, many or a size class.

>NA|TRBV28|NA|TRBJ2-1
TGTGCCAGCAGGCCCCTCCTAGGGGGGGATCAGTTCTTC
CASRPLLGGDQFF
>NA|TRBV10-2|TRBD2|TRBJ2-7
TGCGCCAGCGCCAAATGGCGGGGGGGAGAGCAGTACTTC
CASAKWRGGEQYF
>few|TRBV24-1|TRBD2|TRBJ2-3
TGTGCCACCAGTGACCCCTCCGGGACTAGCGGGGGGGCGACAGATACGCAGTATTTT
CATSDPSGTSGGATDTQYF
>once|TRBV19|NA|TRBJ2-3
TGTGCCAGTAGTATATTCCAGGGGCACACAGATACGCAGTATTTT
CASSIFQGHTDTQYF
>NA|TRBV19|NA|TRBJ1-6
TGTGCCAGTAGTATAGGCACAGGGAATTCACCCCTCCACTTT
CASSIGTGNSPLHF
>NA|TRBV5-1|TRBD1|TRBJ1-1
TGCGCCAGCAGCTTGGCCGGGACAGGAGGCACTGAAGCTTTCTTT
CASSLAGTGGTEAFF
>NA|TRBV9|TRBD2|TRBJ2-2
TGTGCCAGCAGCGTAGTAGCCCTAGCGGGGTCCGGGGAGCTGTTTTTT
CASSVVALAGSGELFF
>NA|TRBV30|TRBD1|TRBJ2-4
TGTGCCTGGAGTCAGGACAGGGGAAACATTCAGTACTTC
CAWSQDRGNIQYF
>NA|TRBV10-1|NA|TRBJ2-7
TGCGCCAGCAGGTTTGCGGATGGCCCCTACGAGCAGTACTTC
CASRFADGPYEQYF
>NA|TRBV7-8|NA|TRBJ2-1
TGTGCCAGCAGCCCCGACAGGCTGGGGTCCTACAATGAGCAGTTCTTC
CASSPDRLGSYNEQFF
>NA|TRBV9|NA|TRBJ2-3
TGTGCCAGCAGCTCGAGGGTTAGCGGATTCACAGATACGCAGTATTTT
CASSSRVSGFTDTQYF
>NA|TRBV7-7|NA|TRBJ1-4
TGTGCTAGCAGCCGGGGCCCTGGCGGGAGGAATGAAAAACTGTTTTTT
CASSRGPGGRNEKLFF
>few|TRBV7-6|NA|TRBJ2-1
TGTGCCAGCAGCTCCTGGGAGACCGGCGGCAATGAGCAGTTCTTC
CASSSWETGGNEQFF
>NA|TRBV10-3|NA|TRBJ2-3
TGTGCCATCAGTGATGTTAGCAAAGAAGATACGCAGTATTTT
CAISDVSKEDTQYF
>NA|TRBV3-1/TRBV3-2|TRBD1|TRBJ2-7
TGTGCCAGCAGTCGCACAGGGGCAACCGAGCAGTACTTC
CASSRTGATEQYF
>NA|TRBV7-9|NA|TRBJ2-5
TGTGCCAGCAGCCCCGAGGGCGGGGCCTGGACCCAGTACTTC
CASSPEGGAWTQYF
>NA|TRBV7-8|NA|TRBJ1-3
TGTGCCAGCAGCTTCAGGGACTCTGGAAACACCATATATTTT
CASSFRDSGNTIYF
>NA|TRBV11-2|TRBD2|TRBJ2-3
TGTGCCAGCAGCTTAGTGGCGGGGGGTCTGGCTACGCAGTATTTT
CASSLVAGGLATQYF
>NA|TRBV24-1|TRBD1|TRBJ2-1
TGTGCCACCAGTGATGCAGGGGGCGGTTCCTACAATGAGCAGTTCTTC
CATSDAGGGSYNEQFF
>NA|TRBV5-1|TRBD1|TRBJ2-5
TGCGCCAGCAGCTTTACAGGGGGCAGTGAGACCCAGTACTTC
CASSFTGGSETQYF
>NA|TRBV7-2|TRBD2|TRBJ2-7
TGTGCCAGCACCGTAGCGGGAGGGCCCTACGAGCAGTACTTC
CASTVAGGPYEQYF